This TCR beta chain was identified during a study of regulatory T cells in long-lasting Graves disease. Researchers made TCR beta libraries by using iRepertoire HTBI primers and running Arm-PCR on CDR3 regions. As handled by the study authors: Segment identification across samples yielded about 60 TRBV and some 13 TRBJ segments. A single record per CDR3 protein comes from TCRdb applying MiXCR to the multiplex PCR reads. The V and J calls, along with clone size, are taken from TCRdb and not from the paper's own processing. The sample consists of some 400,000 distinct CDR3 sequences, about 15% of them appearing once. At least ten counts were recorded for this clonotype. The time point here: newly diagnosed GD, antithyroid drugs for less than 3 months. Making the TCR library involved RNA that had been extracted from PBMCs. Germline values: CDR1 SGHRS, CDR2 YFSETQ. V lost 4 bases and J lost 5; bases outside the gene matches: 14. The CDR3 loop spans 16 amino acids.

These same records also appear under a second study, on T cells in Graves' hyperthyroidism and ophthalmopathy.

The rearrangement links TRBV5-1 to TRBJ1-1, with TRBD1 identical over 7 bases. The sample here was peripheral blood mononuclear cells (PBMCs), taken at new diagnosis, from a patient treated with antithyroid drugs. This TCR came from a woman aged 25 to 45 with Graves disease. This CDR3 reads CASSLTYRGERTEAFF. Written as DNA, the CDR3 is TGCGCCAGCAGCCTAACGTACAGGGGTGAGAGGACTGAAGCTTTCTTT.